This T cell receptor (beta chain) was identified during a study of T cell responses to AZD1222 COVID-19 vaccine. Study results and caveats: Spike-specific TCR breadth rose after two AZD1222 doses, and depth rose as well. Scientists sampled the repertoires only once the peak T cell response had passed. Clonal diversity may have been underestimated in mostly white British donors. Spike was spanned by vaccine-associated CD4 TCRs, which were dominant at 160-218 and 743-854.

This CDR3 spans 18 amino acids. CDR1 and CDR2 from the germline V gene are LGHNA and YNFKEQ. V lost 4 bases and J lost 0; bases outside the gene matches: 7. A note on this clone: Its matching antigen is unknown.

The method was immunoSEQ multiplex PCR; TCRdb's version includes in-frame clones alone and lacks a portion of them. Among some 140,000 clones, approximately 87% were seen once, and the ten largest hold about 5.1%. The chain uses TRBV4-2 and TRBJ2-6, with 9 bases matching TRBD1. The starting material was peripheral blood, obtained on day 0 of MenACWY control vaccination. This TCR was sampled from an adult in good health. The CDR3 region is CASSRGTGSVSGANVLTF. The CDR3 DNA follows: TGTGCCAGCAGCCGAGGGACAGGGTCCGTCTCTGGGGCCAACGTCCTGACTTTC.